This T cell receptor (beta chain) was profiled in a study of graft-versus-host responses after intestinal transplantation. Across the study: Transplant recipients had multivisceral, liver-intestinal, or isolated intestinal grafts. Recipients were all induced with anti-thymocyte globulin, then given tacrolimus and steroids for approximately three years.

TCRdb keeps only in-frame clones here, not all; method: immunoSEQ multiplex PCR. The sample holds 15,000 or so clones, under 70% seen once. V gave up 1 base and J gave up 6 bases, with 10 bases separating them. This CDR3 region has 15 residues. Germline values: CDR1 SGHTA, CDR2 FQGNSA. Study results and limitations: Within allografts, high graft-versus-host to host-versus-graft clonal ratios were seen among patients with graft-donor T cell macrochimerism. Detected in recipient marrow were GvH clones, some of which were first observed in ileum or blood.

Processing of graft tissue released intraepithelial and lamina propria lymphocytes. As regards this clone: Antigen unknown.

This material consisted of ileum tissue, taken just over 700 days after intestinal transplantation. The V and J genes are TRBV7-2 and TRBJ1-6, with D possibly matching TRBD1 (5 bases). The TCR sequence derives from a human patient who received an intestinal transplant, so some T cells may come from the graft donor. CDR3 region: CASSLGIGVNSPLHF. CDR3 nucleotide sequence: TGTGCCAGCAGCTTAGGTATAGGGGTTAATTCACCCCTCCACTTT.